The present TCR beta chain was sequenced within a study of response to subunit inactivated influenza vaccine. Study-wide findings and caveats: T cells newly recruited by each seasonal influenza vaccination are few, the authors suggested.

TCRdb independently ran MiXCR on the RT-PCR reads; one entry per CDR3 protein. Here the sample spans about 480,000 distinct CDR3 sequences, 25% being singletons. Germline V gene lookup returns CDR1 MNHEY and CDR2 SVGEGT. The CDR3 totals 14 residues. V was pared by 3 bases and J by 9 bases, with 12 bases between. Concerning this clonotype itself: Its antigen is still unknown.

The material sequenced was CD4+ T cells sorted from PBMCs, taken roughly 5 days after vaccination. This TCR came from a man aged 45-60 years who received an inactivated influenza vaccine. The chain carries TRBV6-2 or TRBV6-3 and TRBJ1-6, with a tentative D call TRBD1 (6 bases). CDR3 region: CASSYLGAGSPLHF. CDR3 DNA: TGTGCCAGCAGTTATCTGGGGGCCGGTTCACCCCTCCACTTT.